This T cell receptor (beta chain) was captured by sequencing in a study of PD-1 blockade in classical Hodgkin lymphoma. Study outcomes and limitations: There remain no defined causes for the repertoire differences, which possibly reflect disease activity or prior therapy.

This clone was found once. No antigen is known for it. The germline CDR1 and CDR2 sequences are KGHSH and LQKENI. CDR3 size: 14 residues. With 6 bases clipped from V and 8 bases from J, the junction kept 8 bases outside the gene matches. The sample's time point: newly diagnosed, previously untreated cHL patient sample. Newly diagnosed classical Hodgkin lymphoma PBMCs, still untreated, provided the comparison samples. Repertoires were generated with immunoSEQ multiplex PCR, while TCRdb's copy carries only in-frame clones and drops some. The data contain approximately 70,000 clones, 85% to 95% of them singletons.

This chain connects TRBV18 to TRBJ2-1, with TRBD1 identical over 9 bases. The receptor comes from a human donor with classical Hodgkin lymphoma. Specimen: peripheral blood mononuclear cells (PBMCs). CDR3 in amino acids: CASSPGTGKDEQFF. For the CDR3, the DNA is TGTGCCAGCTCTCCCGGGACAGGGAAGGATGAGCAGTTCTTC.